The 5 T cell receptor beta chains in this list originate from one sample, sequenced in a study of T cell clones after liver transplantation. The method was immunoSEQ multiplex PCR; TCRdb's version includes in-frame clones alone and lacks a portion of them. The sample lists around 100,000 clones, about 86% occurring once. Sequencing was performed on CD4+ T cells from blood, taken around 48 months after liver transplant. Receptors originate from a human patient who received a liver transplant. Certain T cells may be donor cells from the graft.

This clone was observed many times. CDR3 residues: CASSLETGANYGYTF. The CDR3 DNA reads TGCGCCAGCAGCTTGGAGACAGGAGCTAACTATGGCTACACCTTC. The V and J genes are TRBV5-1 and TRBJ1-2; possible D gene TRBD1, 6 bases. The V end lost 0 bases, the J end lost 0 bases, and 9 bases lay between the germline ends. This CDR3 region has 15 residues. The germline V gene has CDR1 SGHRS and CDR2 YFSETQ.

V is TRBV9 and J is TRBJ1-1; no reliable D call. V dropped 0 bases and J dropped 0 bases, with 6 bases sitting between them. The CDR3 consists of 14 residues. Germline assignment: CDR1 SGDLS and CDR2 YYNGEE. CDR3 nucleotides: TGTGCCAGCAGCGTAGGAGAAATGAACACTGAAGCTTTCTTT. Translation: CASSVGEMNTEAFF.

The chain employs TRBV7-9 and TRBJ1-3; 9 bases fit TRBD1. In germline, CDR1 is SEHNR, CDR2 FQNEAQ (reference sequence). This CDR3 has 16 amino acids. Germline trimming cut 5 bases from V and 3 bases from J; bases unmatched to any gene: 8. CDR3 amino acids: CASSRRGQGSGNTIYF. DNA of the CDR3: TGTGCCAGCAGCCGGCGGGGACAGGGTAGTGGAAACACCATATATTTT.

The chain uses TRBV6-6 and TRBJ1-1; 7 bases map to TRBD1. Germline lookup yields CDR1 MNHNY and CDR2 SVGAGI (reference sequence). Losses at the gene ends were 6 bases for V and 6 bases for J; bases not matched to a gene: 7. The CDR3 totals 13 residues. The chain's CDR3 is CASSLDRRAEAFF. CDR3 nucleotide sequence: TGTGCCAGCAGCTTGGACAGGCGGGCTGAAGCTTTCTTT.

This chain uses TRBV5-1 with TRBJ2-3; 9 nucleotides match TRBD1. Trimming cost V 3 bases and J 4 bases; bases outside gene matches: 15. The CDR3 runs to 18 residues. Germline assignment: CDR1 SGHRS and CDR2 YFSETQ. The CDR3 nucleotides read TGCGCCAGCAGCTCGACGGGACAGGGTGGTTTTACGGCAGATACGCAGTATTTT. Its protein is CASSSTGQGGFTADTQYF. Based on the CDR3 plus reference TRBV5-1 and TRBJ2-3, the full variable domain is KAGVTQTPRYLIKTRGQQVTLSCSPISGHRSVSWYQQTPGQGLQFLFEYFSETQRNKGNFPGRFSGRQFSNSRSEMNVSTLELGDSALYLCASSSTGQGGFTADTQYFGPGTRLTVL.